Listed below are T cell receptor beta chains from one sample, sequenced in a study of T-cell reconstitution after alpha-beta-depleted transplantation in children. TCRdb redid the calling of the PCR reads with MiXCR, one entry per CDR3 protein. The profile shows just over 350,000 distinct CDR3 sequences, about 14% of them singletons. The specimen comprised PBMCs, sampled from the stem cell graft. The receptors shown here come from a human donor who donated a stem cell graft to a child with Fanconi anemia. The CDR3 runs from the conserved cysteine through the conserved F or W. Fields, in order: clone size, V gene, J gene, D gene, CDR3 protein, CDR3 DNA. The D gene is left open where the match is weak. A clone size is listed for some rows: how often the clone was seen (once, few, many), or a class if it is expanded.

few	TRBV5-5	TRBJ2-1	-	CASSLQGGMIEQFF	TGTGCCAGCAGCTTACAGGGAGGCATGATTGAGCAGTTCTTC
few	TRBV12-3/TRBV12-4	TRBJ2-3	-	CASSPGVFQYF	TGTGCCAGCAGTCCGGGGGTCTTCCAATATTTT
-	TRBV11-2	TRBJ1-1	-	CASSLLTGSGEAFF	TGTGCCAGCAGCTTACTGACAGGTTCAGGCGAAGCTTTCTTT
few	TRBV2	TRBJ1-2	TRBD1	CASRYGTDYGYTF	TGTGCCAGCAGATATGGGACAGACTATGGCTACACCTTC
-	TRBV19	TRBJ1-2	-	CASSAQTGPRYGYTF	TGTGCCAGTAGTGCGCAGACCGGGCCACGCTATGGCTACACCTTC
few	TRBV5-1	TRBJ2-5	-	CASSVRGGETQYF	TGCGCCAGCAGCGTACGGGGCGGGGAGACCCAGTACTTC
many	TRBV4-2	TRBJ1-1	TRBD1	CASSQDGGTASEAFF	TGTGCCAGCAGCCAAGACGGGGGGACAGCTAGTGAAGCTTTCTTT
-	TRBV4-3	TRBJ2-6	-	CASSHSRSQTGANVLTF	TGCGCCAGCAGCCATTCCAGGTCACAGACTGGGGCCAACGTCCTGACTTTC
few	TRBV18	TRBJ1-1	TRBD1	CASSPPRTGDTGEAFF	TGTGCCAGCTCACCACCCCGGACAGGGGATACCGGTGAAGCTTTCTTT
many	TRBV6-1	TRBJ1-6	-	CASSPRVVRNNSPLHF	TGTGCCAGCAGTCCCCGGGTGGTGAGAAATAATTCACCCCTCCACTTT
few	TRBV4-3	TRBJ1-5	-	CASSQYRESNQPQHF	TGCGCCAGCAGCCAGTACCGGGAGAGCAATCAGCCCCAGCATTTT
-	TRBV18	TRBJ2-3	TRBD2	CASSLRSGAGVADTQYF	TGTGCCAGCTCACTTCGTTCTGGCGCGGGGGTGGCAGATACGCAGTATTTT
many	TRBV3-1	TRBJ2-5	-	CASRGRGQETQYF	TGTGCCAGCAGGGGACGGGGCCAAGAGACCCAGTACTTC
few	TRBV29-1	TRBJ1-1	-	CSVEGGAENTEAFF	TGCAGCGTTGAAGGGGGGGCGGAGAACACTGAAGCTTTCTTT
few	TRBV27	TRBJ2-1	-	CASSSANNNEQFF	TGTGCCAGCAGTTCGGCGAACAACAATGAGCAGTTCTTC
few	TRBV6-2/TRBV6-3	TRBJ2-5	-	CASSKSETQYF	TGTGCCAGCAGCAAAAGTGAGACCCAGTACTTC
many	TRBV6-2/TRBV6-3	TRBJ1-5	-	CASSYDPNQPQHF	TGTGCCAGCAGTTACGACCCGAATCAGCCCCAGCATTTT
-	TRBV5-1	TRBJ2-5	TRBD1	CASSLRTGDDWETQYF	TGCGCCAGCAGCTTAAGGACAGGGGATGACTGGGAGACCCAGTACTTC
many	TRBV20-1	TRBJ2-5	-	CSARGHAAGTQYF	TGCAGTGCTAGGGGGCACGCCGCAGGGACCCAGTACTTC
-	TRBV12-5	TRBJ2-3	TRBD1	CASGPHRGDTQYF	TGTGCTAGTGGCCCACACAGGGGTGATACGCAGTATTTT
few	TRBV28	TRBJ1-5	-	CASSSLSGAQPQHF	TGTGCCAGCAGTTCCCTCTCGGGGGCCCAGCCCCAGCATTTT
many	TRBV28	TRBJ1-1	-	CASRPDRIFPGLEVTEAFF	TGTGCCAGCAGACCCGACAGAATCTTTCCCGGGTTGGAGGTTACTGAAGCTTTCTTT
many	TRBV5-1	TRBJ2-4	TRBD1	CASSVDRLKNIQYF	TGCGCCAGCAGCGTGGACAGGCTCAAAAACATTCAGTACTTC
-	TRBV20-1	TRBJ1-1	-	CSALRTPEAFF	TGCAGTGCTTTAAGGACGCCTGAAGCTTTCTTT
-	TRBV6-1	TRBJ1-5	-	CASSAGAGNQPQHF	TGTGCCAGCAGTGCGGGGGCAGGCAATCAGCCCCAGCATTTT
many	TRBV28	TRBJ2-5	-	CASSRGGAFDETQYF	TGTGCCAGCAGTAGGGGGGGGGCCTTCGACGAGACCCAGTACTTC
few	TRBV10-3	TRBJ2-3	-	CAISDSHSSTDTQYF	TGTGCCATCAGTGATTCACACAGTAGCACAGATACGCAGTATTTT
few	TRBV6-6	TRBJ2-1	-	CASRKAVYNEQFF	TGTGCCAGCAGGAAGGCCGTATACAATGAGCAGTTCTTC